The sequence of this T cell receptor (beta chain) was determined in a study of blood T cell repertoires in COVID-19. Across the study: T cells, B-cell-depleted T cells, or PBMCs provided the cDNA or gDNA that served as material.

The V gene end was trimmed by 4 bases and the J gene end by 0 bases; junction bases not matched to a gene: 4. The CDR3 is 15 residues long. Per the germline V gene, CDR1 is SGHDN and CDR2 is FVKESK. Authors' processing steps: Amplification with reference gene primers provided the estimates of nucleated cell counts. TCRdb's table, derived via immunoSEQ multiplex PCR, lists solely in-frame clones and lacks some. For V, J and clone size, that table is used; D and trimming come from the DNA. The sample yields about 380,000 clones, more than 70% seen once. Everyone who took part was roughly 18 to 100 years old, and they came from about two dozen US areas. The recovered donors of Cohort 3 showed two negative PCRs, clearance, or symptom resolution.

The TCR sequence derives from a woman between 18 and 29 years old who had recovered from COVID-19. The V call is TRBV14, the J call TRBJ2-7; 9 bases line up with TRBD2. Source material: PBMCs or T cells enriched from blood (not recorded which). Here the CDR3 DNA reads TGTGCCAGCAGCCTTCTAGCGGGGAGCTCCTACGAGCAGTACTTC. Its protein is CASSLLAGSSYEQYF. Combining the CDR3 with reference TRBV14 and TRBJ2-7 gives the whole variable domain EAGVTQFPSHSVIEKGQTVTLRCDPISGHDNLYWYRRVMGKEIKFLLHFVKESKQDESGMPNNRFLAERTGGTYSTLKVQPAELEDSGVYFCASSLLAGSSYEQYFGPGTRLTVT.